This is a list of T cell receptor beta chains from one sample in a study of blood T cells in healthy people across ages. Via MiXCR, TCRdb re-called the 5' RACE reads, giving one row per CDR3 protein. The sample lists roughly 1,700,000 distinct CDR3 sequences, 28% seen once, with about 8% in the top ten. The source material was blood. The source is a woman aged 25 to 45 in good health. Each CDR3 is given with its conserved first and last residue. The order of the fields is D gene, V gene, J gene, clone size, CDR3 DNA, CDR3 protein. D genes are given only for firm matches. For some rows the clone size is stated as once, few or many, or as a class when expanded; others skip it.

TRBD1,TRBV27,TRBJ1-2,.,TGTGCCAGCAGTTGGACAGGGGGCCATGGCTACACCTTC,CASSWTGGHGYTF
TRBD2,TRBV29-1,TRBJ2-1,many,TGCAGCGTTGACCCCAGCGGGAGTACAAGTGAGCAGTTCTTC,CSVDPSGSTSEQFF
.,TRBV7-2,TRBJ1-4,.,TGTGCCAGCAGCTTAGTGGTGTCAACTAATGAAAAACTGTTTTTT,CASSLVVSTNEKLFF
.,TRBV7-2,TRBJ2-3,few,TGTGCCAGCAGCTTAGGGAGCGGTGTGGGCACAGATACGCAGTATTTT,CASSLGSGVGTDTQYF
.,TRBV20-1,TRBJ2-7,.,TGCAGTGCAGCGCCACGCAGGGTATACGAGCAGTACTTC,CSAAPRRVYEQYF
.,TRBV29-1,TRBJ2-7,many,TGCAGCGCCGGGGCAGGGCCTAGCCACGAGCAGTACTTC,CSAGAGPSHEQYF
.,TRBV10-3,TRBJ2-7,.,TGTGCCGGACCTCCCGACTGGCACTTCTCCTACGAGCAGTACTTC,CAGPPDWHFSYEQYF
.,TRBV24-1,TRBJ1-5,few,TGTGCCACCAGTGACCCACCCCAGACCTTGCAGGTAGATCAGCCCCAGCATTTT,CATSDPPQTLQVDQPQHF
.,TRBV28,TRBJ1-2,few,TGTGCCAGCAGCATTCCCGTGGGGAGGGAGAATGGCTACACCTTC,CASSIPVGRENGYTF
TRBD2,TRBV29-1,TRBJ2-4,.,TGCAGCGTTGGAACTAGCGGATTCAAAAACATTCGGTACTTC,CSVGTSGFKNIRYF
TRBD1,TRBV5-1,TRBJ2-3,few,TGCGCCAGCAGCCAGCAACAGGGGGGATCAGATACGCAGTATTTT,CASSQQQGGSDTQYF
.,TRBV4-1,TRBJ2-7,many,TGCGCCAGCAGCCAAGTGTCTAGCGCGGACTACGAGCAGTACTTC,CASSQVSSADYEQYF
TRBD1,TRBV20-1,TRBJ2-5,few,TGCAGTGCTAACAGACAGGGGCAGAGGGAGACCCAGTACTTC,CSANRQGQRETQYF
.,TRBV20-1,TRBJ2-4,.,TGCAGTGCTAGCGATACAGGGGGGGTAGCCAAAAACATTCAGTACTTC,CSASDTGGVAKNIQYF
.,TRBV10-3,TRBJ2-7,.,TGTGCCACAGGCTCCGGAATAACAGGTCCCTACGAGCAGTACTTC,CATGSGITGPYEQYF
.,TRBV19,TRBJ2-1,once,TGTGCCAGTAGTACGGGCCCGAGTACCAATGAGCAGTTCTTC,CASSTGPSTNEQFF
.,TRBV10-3,TRBJ2-5,.,TGTGCCATCAGTGTCAGGGGGGAAGAGACCCAGTACTTC,CAISVRGEETQYF
.,TRBV5-1,TRBJ1-1,few,TGCGCCAGCAGCGTGGGGACAACTGAAGCTTTCTTT,CASSVGTTEAFF
TRBD2,TRBV6-4,TRBJ2-1,few,TGTGCCAGCAGTTTTAGCGGGGGTACCCGGGAGCAGTTCTTC,CASSFSGGTREQFF
.,TRBV7-6,TRBJ2-5,.,TGTGCCGGCAATCCAGACAGGCGCATTGAAGAGACCCAGTACTTC,CAGNPDRRIEETQYF
TRBD2,TRBV20-1,TRBJ2-4,few,TGCAGTGCTAGAGATGGGGGGGGACTCCCAAACATTCAGTACTTC,CSARDGGGLPNIQYF
.,TRBV20-1,TRBJ2-7,.,TGCAGTGCTAGGCGAGGGACTCCCCCCTACGAGCAGTACTTC,CSARRGTPPYEQYF
.,TRBV7-6,TRBJ2-7,.,TGTGCCAGCAGCTTAGGTTCCGCGCTGGGGACCTACGAGCAGTACTTC,CASSLGSALGTYEQYF
.,TRBV27,TRBJ1-6,many,TGTGCCAGCAGTTTAATCGGGAATTCACCCCTCCACTTT,CASSLIGNSPLHF
TRBD1,TRBV12-3/TRBV12-4,TRBJ2-7,.,TGTGCCAGCAGCTATCCTCCGGGACAGGGAGATTTGAGGTCCTACGAGCAGTACTTC,CASSYPPGQGDLRSYEQYF